This note documents a single TCR beta chain sequence. Its antigen is undetermined. These data originate in a study of T cells in Graves' hyperthyroidism and ophthalmopathy. Study-level background: Peripheral blood sampling occurred at initial diagnosis, before any treatment.

Study-wide findings and caveats: Ophthalmopathy, which appeared later, was predicted by the model a median around 6 months before onset. In blood, most of the thyroid clonotypes expanded above 0.001 were also present.

Clinical symptoms, serum thyroxine and TRAb, thyroid ultrasound and orbital computed tomography together formed the diagnostic basis. TCR beta CDR3 sequences were amplified from RNA transcripts. A first-round RT-PCR of the TCR CDR3 used the HTBI primer set. MiXCR was run by TCRdb on the multiplex PCR reads, yielding one entry per CDR3 protein. The data show some 490,000 distinct CDR3 sequences, approximately 23% seen once. The receptor was derived from a woman aged 65 to 85 with Graves' ophthalmopathy. The sample taken for sequencing was blood.

The CDR3 DNA is TGTGCCAGCACTGGCGGGAAGAGGGATGAGCAGTTCTTC. This codes for CASTGGKRDEQFF. The chain employs TRBV12-3 or TRBV12-4 and TRBJ2-1; a possible D gene is TRBD2 (6 bases). The V end lost 7 bases, the J end lost 8 bases, and 15 bases lay between the germline ends. The CDR3 spans 13 residues.